A selection of T cell receptor beta chains follows, all from one sample in a study of blood T cell repertoires in COVID-19. Clones were sequenced by immunoSEQ multiplex PCR, and TCRdb holds only the in-frame ones, with some missing. The sample holds about 500,000 clones, roughly 87% seen once. The sample taken for sequencing was peripheral blood. These receptors originate from a man younger than 35 with COVID-19, enrolled during active disease. Both conserved end residues are part of each CDR3. The order of the fields is V gene, CDR3 length, CDR3 protein.

V gene: TRBV6-1; CDR3 length: 16; CDR3 protein: CASSGQDRGLGNEQFF
V gene: TRBV5-1; CDR3 length: 20; CDR3 protein: CASSPGTSGRAGGAKNIQYF
V gene: TRBV27; CDR3 length: 16; CDR3 protein: CASSLEGRRYTDTQYF
V gene: TRBV29-1; CDR3 length: 15; CDR3 protein: CSATALVGTPSEQYF
V gene: TRBV27; CDR3 length: 13; CDR3 protein: CASSRTIEGELFF
V gene: TRBV18; CDR3 length: 19; CDR3 protein: CASSPPLSDRARGANVLTF
V gene: TRBV24-1; CDR3 length: 16; CDR3 protein: CATSVLDRLAKNIQYF
V gene: TRBV5-1; CDR3 length: 17; CDR3 protein: CASSSRTGAVPYNEQFF
V gene: TRBV2; CDR3 length: 15; CDR3 protein: CASREPVGIGNEQFF
V gene: TRBV19; CDR3 length: 16; CDR3 protein: CASSTRPGGRDQPQHF
V gene: TRBV11-3; CDR3 length: 13; CDR3 protein: CASSLAGVNEQFF
V gene: TRBV7-9; CDR3 length: 18; CDR3 protein: CASSLVPGQKLDPEKLFF
V gene: TRBV5-4; CDR3 length: 14; CDR3 protein: CASSFRGMDYEQYF
V gene: TRBV7-2; CDR3 length: 14; CDR3 protein: CASSLGQTYTEAFF
V gene: TRBV10-3; CDR3 length: 12; CDR3 protein: CAISGTEETQYF
V gene: TRBV6-1; CDR3 length: 14; CDR3 protein: CASSEGATGQPQHF
V gene: TRBV7-9; CDR3 length: 13; CDR3 protein: CASSDKFVGEAFF
V gene: TRBV6-2/TRBV6-3; CDR3 length: 15; CDR3 protein: CASSYRDRGVQPQHF
V gene: TRBV4-1; CDR3 length: 14; CDR3 protein: CASSHGQGAYGYTF
V gene: TRBV27; CDR3 length: 15; CDR3 protein: CASSPRTGSGTEAFF
V gene: TRBV13; CDR3 length: 14; CDR3 protein: CASSRDLGGTEAFF
V gene: TRBV6-5; CDR3 length: 14; CDR3 protein: CASRPPRGTYEQYF
V gene: TRBV19; CDR3 length: 14; CDR3 protein: CATSQGASHGELFF
V gene: TRBV7-9; CDR3 length: 16; CDR3 protein: CASSLGGGGVGTEAFF
V gene: TRBV7-9; CDR3 length: 15; CDR3 protein: CASSLPGHGAYGYTF
V gene: TRBV2; CDR3 length: 15; CDR3 protein: CASSLGRASTDTQYF
V gene: TRBV24-1; CDR3 length: 12; CDR3 protein: CATAQDTNEQFF
V gene: TRBV28; CDR3 length: 16; CDR3 protein: CAATSRLAGSNGELFF
V gene: TRBV24-1; CDR3 length: 14; CDR3 protein: CATSDLGQSNGYTF
V gene: TRBV7-9; CDR3 length: 15; CDR3 protein: CASSWAGTGDYGYTF
V gene: TRBV5-4; CDR3 length: 16; CDR3 protein: CASSLEDSISNTEAFF
V gene: TRBV28; CDR3 length: 16; CDR3 protein: CASSILAGGLRNEQFF
V gene: TRBV19; CDR3 length: 16; CDR3 protein: CASSIFGGSRNGEQFF
V gene: TRBV4-1; CDR3 length: 13; CDR3 protein: CASSRSTEYEQYF
V gene: TRBV5-6; CDR3 length: 15; CDR3 protein: CASSLTDRGKETQYF
V gene: TRBV18; CDR3 length: 12; CDR3 protein: CASSTSTGELFF
V gene: TRBV4-2; CDR3 length: 14; CDR3 protein: CASSPARVGYEQYF
V gene: TRBV27; CDR3 length: 15; CDR3 protein: CASSFAQGYGHEQYF
V gene: TRBV10-3; CDR3 length: 15; CDR3 protein: CAISESGRERFEQFF
V gene: TRBV9; CDR3 length: 14; CDR3 protein: CASSVASPAGELFF
V gene: TRBV28; CDR3 length: 12; CDR3 protein: CASNLARETQYF
V gene: TRBV23-1; CDR3 length: 17; CDR3 protein: CAIGDDRAQGGTAEAFF
V gene: TRBV3-1/TRBV3-2; CDR3 length: 18; CDR3 protein: CASSHLLGASGGVDTQYF
V gene: TRBV19; CDR3 length: 16; CDR3 protein: CASSFGQELYNSPLHF
V gene: TRBV7-6; CDR3 length: 15; CDR3 protein: CASTRQEWNTGELFF
V gene: TRBV5-1; CDR3 length: 15; CDR3 protein: CASSLDGTSVYEQFF
V gene: TRBV25-1; CDR3 length: 17; CDR3 protein: CASTQIGGVGDTGELFF
V gene: TRBV11-2; CDR3 length: 14; CDR3 protein: CASSFGGFSYEQYF
V gene: TRBV4-1; CDR3 length: 16; CDR3 protein: CASSQRTVDSGNTIYF
V gene: TRBV6-5; CDR3 length: 16; CDR3 protein: CASSYSYRASTGELFF